This TCR beta chain was found in a study of CD8 T cells in Susac syndrome. Random-hexamer reverse transcription was applied to about 0.5 to 1 ug RNA. Multiplex PCR with immunoSEQ amplified the TCR beta CDR3 across 54 Vbeta and 13 Jbeta. TCRdb re-derived calls from the immunoSEQ multiplex PCR reads in MiXCR, one entry per CDR3 protein. The sample records approximately 26,000 distinct CDR3 sequences, 94% being singletons. This CDR3 has 13 amino acids. The V and J ends lost 8 bases and 8 bases respectively, with 15 bases between them. From germline, CDR1 is MNHEY and CDR2 SVGEGT. This chain links TRBV6-2 or TRBV6-3 with TRBJ1-4; TRBD1 is a possible D gene (5 bases). The source is a human donor in good health. The specimen was CD8+ T cells from PBMCs. CDR3 nucleotide sequence: TGTGCCAGCCTCGCAGAGGGGAACGAAAAACTGTTTTTT. It encodes CASLAEGNEKLFF.